This T cell receptor beta chain is from a study of read filtering for tumor transcriptome and immune sequencing. Study at large: Transcriptome libraries were built from DNase-treated RNA.

The library was built from roughly 400 ng RNA with molecular barcoded adaptors for alpha/delta and beta/gamma chains. TCRdb used MiXCR to reprocess the reads, holding one entry per CDR3 protein. The sample lists tens of thousands of distinct CDR3 sequences; roughly a fifth were seen once. This clonotype was found many times. Looked up from germline, CDR1 is DFQATT and CDR2 is SNEGSKA (reference sequence). The CDR3 length is 12 residues. Sequencing was done on a sample of a population of CD138-negative cells sorted from bone marrow. V is TRBV20-1 and J is TRBJ2-3; 8 nucleotides line up with TRBD2. The sequence was collected from a donor at least 40 years old with multiple myeloma. This CDR3 is CSGGAVSDTQYF. The CDR3, as DNA: TGCAGCGGGGGGGCGGTTTCAGATACGCAGTATTTT.